This TCR beta chain was sequenced during a study of blood T cell repertoires in COVID-19. Overall study: The analysed material was cDNA or gDNA that came from T cells, B-cell-depleted T cells, or PBMCs.

Clones were sequenced by immunoSEQ multiplex PCR, and TCRdb holds only the in-frame ones, with some missing. The sample has about 400,000 clones, 86% seen once; the top ten hold almost 1.5%. The J segment lost 2 bases and the V segment lost 0 bases, leaving 5 bases of the junction unmatched. Looked up from germline, CDR1 is MNHNY and CDR2 is SVGAGI (reference sequence). The CDR3 is 16 amino acids. The sample taken for sequencing was peripheral blood. The chain carries TRBV6-6 and TRBJ1-2, with 8 bases lining up with TRBD1. This TCR came from a woman under 40 with active or convalescent COVID-19. CDR3 sequence: CASSYSLGQANYGYTF. CDR3 DNA: TGTGCCAGCAGTTACTCGCTGGGACAGGCAAACTATGGCTACACCTTC.